This T cell receptor (beta chain) emerged from a study of blood T cell repertoires in COVID-19. About the research overall: Sites across the United States, Italy and Spain contributed samples from acute and convalescent COVID-19. From T cells, B-cell-depleted T cells, or PBMCs came the material, which was cDNA or gDNA.

The CDR3 is 12 residues long. Germline values: CDR1 MDHEN, CDR2 SYDVKM. After removal of 4 bases from V and 14 bases from J, the junction contained 6 bases not matched to a gene. In the study's own analysis: Estimated nucleated cell counts came from reference gene primer amplification. Measured with immunoSEQ multiplex PCR; TCRdb has only the in-frame clones, and not every one. V and J calls and clone size are given by that table; D and trimming were obtained from the DNA. The repertoire holds over 90,000 clones, 70% to 90% seen once, with about a sixth in the top ten. V gene TRBV28 combines with J gene TRBJ2-3; 10 positions agree with TRBD1. This clonotype was sampled from a human donor in a cohort sampled during active COVID-19. The sequencing sample was made of peripheral blood. CDR3 DNA sequence: TGTGCCAGCAGTTCAAGGGACAGGGGTCCGTATTTT. It specifies CASSSRDRGPYF. The full variable domain, with the rest looked up from reference TRBV28 and TRBJ2-3, is DVKVTQSSRYLVKRTGEKVFLECVQDMDHENMFWYRQDPGLGLRLIYFSYDVKMKEKGDIPEGYSVSREKKERFSLILESASTNQTSMYLCASSSRDRGPYFGPGTRLTVL.